These T cell receptor beta chains were read from a single sample in a study of Ad26.COV2.S vaccination and SARS-CoV-2 variants. TCRdb keeps only in-frame clones here, not all; method: immunoSEQ multiplex PCR. Among roughly 390,000 clones listed, less than 90% were seen once. The sequenced sample was peripheral blood, obtained in a trial of Ad26.COV2.S vaccine versus placebo. The receptor source for this set is a person between 18 and 60 years old who received the Ad26.COV2.S COVID-19 vaccine or a placebo. Each CDR3 is given with its conserved first and last residue. D genes are given only for firm matches. Clone size, where shown, is once, few, many, or a class for clones that have expanded.

J gene | V gene | D gene | clone size | CDR3 protein | CDR3 DNA
TRBJ2-7 | TRBV3-1/TRBV3-2 | - | - | CASSQDEASEQYF | TGTGCCAGCAGCCAAGATGAGGCCTCCGAGCAGTACTTC
TRBJ2-7 | TRBV27 | TRBD2 | - | CASSLRAASGGISYEQYF | TGTGCCAGCAGTTTAAGGGCCGCTAGCGGGGGGATCTCCTACGAGCAGTACTTC
TRBJ2-1 | TRBV7-9 | - | - | CASGIQVGRYNEQFF | TGTGCCAGCGGAATACAAGTGGGACGGTACAATGAGCAGTTCTTC
TRBJ1-2 | TRBV6-4 | TRBD1 | - | CASSDPTGYGYTF | TGTGCCAGCAGTGACCCGACAGGGTACGGCTACACCTTC
TRBJ1-2 | TRBV27 | - | - | CASRQIQGPNYGYTF | TGTGCCAGCCGTCAGATACAGGGACCCAACTATGGCTACACCTTC
TRBJ2-7 | TRBV11-2 | - | - | CASSLDIWVSSYEQYF | TGTGCCAGCAGCTTAGATATTTGGGTTAGCTCCTACGAGCAGTACTTC
TRBJ1-2 | TRBV9 | - | - | CASSVSSGGRYYGYTF | TGTGCCAGCAGCGTATCCTCCGGCGGCCGCTACTATGGCTACACCTTC
TRBJ1-2 | TRBV2 | - | - | CASSGGWSGYTF | TGTGCCAGCAGTGGGGGTTGGTCTGGCTACACCTTC
TRBJ1-4 | TRBV10-3 | - | - | CAIPWAQTNEKLFF | TGTGCCATCCCTTGGGCACAAACTAATGAAAAACTGTTTTTT
TRBJ2-3 | TRBV10-2 | - | - | CASSESGTDTQYF | TGCGCCAGCAGTGAGTCCGGCACAGATACGCAGTATTTT
TRBJ2-7 | TRBV18 | - | - | CASSPPGWLSSYEQYF | TGTGCCAGCTCACCACCGGGCTGGCTGAGCTCCTACGAGCAGTACTTC
TRBJ2-2 | TRBV9 | - | - | CASSVEITGELFF | TGTGCCAGCAGCGTAGAAATCACCGGGGAGCTGTTTTTT
TRBJ1-2 | TRBV5-1 | TRBD1 | - | CASSKEPGQGSGGYTF | TGCGCCAGCAGCAAGGAGCCGGGACAGGGATCGGGAGGCTACACCTTC
TRBJ1-2 | TRBV5-1 | TRBD1 | - | CASRRDTGGSGYTF | TGCGCCAGCAGAAGAGATACAGGGGGCTCGGGCTACACCTTC
TRBJ1-3 | TRBV18 | - | - | CASSPGTQGTGSGNTIYF | TGTGCCAGCTCACCTGGGACACAAGGAACGGGCTCTGGAAACACCATATATTTT
TRBJ2-1 | TRBV11-2 | - | once | CASSLAAQVGFF | TGTGCCAGCAGCTTAGCGGCGCAGGTCGGGTTCTTC
TRBJ2-2 | TRBV4-2 | TRBD2 | - | CASKPGGGDGELFF | TGTGCCAGCAAACCGGGGGGAGGTGACGGGGAGCTGTTTTTT
TRBJ1-5 | TRBV2 | - | - | CASSEAFGRQHF | TGTGCCAGCAGTGAAGCGTTCGGGCGACAGCATTTT
TRBJ1-1 | TRBV6-4 | TRBD1 | - | CASTRQGMWVNTEAFF | TGTGCCAGCACTAGACAGGGAATGTGGGTGAACACTGAAGCTTTCTTT
TRBJ2-7 | TRBV10-3 | TRBD1 | once | CAISPTGSHEQYF | TGTGCCATCAGTCCGACAGGGAGTCACGAGCAGTACTTC
TRBJ2-1 | TRBV5-1 | TRBD2 | - | CASSPGTRAYNEQFF | TGCGCCAGCAGCCCCGGGACTAGAGCCTACAATGAGCAGTTCTTC
TRBJ2-6 | TRBV25-1 | - | once | CASSADSSGANVLTF | TGTGCCAGCAGTGCCGACAGCTCTGGGGCCAACGTCCTGACTTTC
TRBJ1-1 | TRBV12-3/TRBV12-4 | - | - | CASSFDQNTEAFF | TGTGCCAGCAGTTTTGATCAGAACACTGAAGCTTTCTTT
TRBJ2-3 | TRBV7-8 | TRBD2 | - | CASSLGLAEVLPSTDTQYF | TGTGCCAGCAGCTTGGGGCTAGCGGAAGTGTTACCTAGCACAGATACGCAGTATTTT
TRBJ2-1 | TRBV3-1/TRBV3-2 | - | - | CASSTLGSTYNEQFF | TGTGCCAGCAGCACCCTGGGCTCCACCTACAATGAGCAGTTCTTC
TRBJ1-2 | TRBV13 | - | - | CASSFDTGTIRGYTF | TGTGCCAGCAGCTTCGATACAGGGACTATTCGTGGCTACACCTTC
TRBJ1-3 | TRBV11-2 | - | - | CASRTVRSPGNTIYF | TGTGCCAGCAGAACGGTCAGGTCTCCTGGAAACACCATATATTTT
TRBJ1-2 | TRBV4-2 | TRBD1 | - | CASSQDLRGYGYTF | TGTGCCAGCAGCCAAGATCTCAGGGGGTATGGCTACACCTTC
TRBJ1-1 | TRBV6-5 | - | few | CASNDNRDTEAFF | TGTGCCAGCAACGACAACCGGGACACTGAAGCTTTCTTT
TRBJ1-2 | TRBV27 | - | - | CASSGTGRDGYTF | TGTGCCAGCAGTGGTACAGGACGGGATGGCTACACCTTC
TRBJ2-2 | TRBV2 | - | - | CASSPINTGELFF | TGTGCCAGCAGCCCGATTAACACCGGGGAGCTGTTTTTT
TRBJ2-3 | TRBV18 | - | - | CASSPFSRGSTDTQYF | TGTGCCAGCTCACCCTTTTCTAGGGGCAGCACAGATACGCAGTATTTT
TRBJ1-2 | TRBV12-3/TRBV12-4 | - | - | CASDGGGGYTF | TGTGCCAGCGACGGAGGGGGTGGCTACACCTTC
TRBJ2-3 | TRBV24-1 | TRBD2 | - | CATSDSPSGGGKYF | TGTGCCACCAGTGACTCACCTAGCGGGGGCGGGAAGTATTTT
TRBJ2-7 | TRBV30 | - | - | CAWSGVPSTDRLEQYF | TGTGCCTGGAGTGGTGTGCCGTCGACCGACCGGCTCGAGCAGTACTTC
TRBJ2-3 | TRBV7-9 | - | - | CASAVASSTDTQYF | TGTGCCAGCGCAGTTGCTTCTAGCACAGATACGCAGTATTTT
TRBJ1-1 | TRBV6-1 | - | - | CASSENREATEAFF | TGTGCCAGCAGTGAAAACAGGGAAGCAACTGAAGCTTTCTTT
TRBJ1-1 | TRBV3-1/TRBV3-2 | - | - | CASSQEHYGGTEAFF | TGTGCCAGCAGCCAAGAGCATTACGGTGGAACTGAAGCTTTCTTT
TRBJ1-6 | TRBV6-1 | - | - | CASSARQAGGLSPLHF | TGTGCCAGCAGTGCCCGACAAGCCGGGGGACTTTCACCCCTCCACTTT
TRBJ1-1 | TRBV29-1 | - | - | CSVAGAQAFF | TGCAGCGTTGCCGGGGCTCAAGCTTTCTTT